Each of the 21 T cell receptor beta chains below was sequenced from the same sample in a study of shared clonotypes between healthy human individuals. The method was immunoSEQ multiplex PCR; TCRdb's version includes in-frame clones alone and lacks a portion of them. Of around 690,000 clones listed, 80% to 95% are singletons. Sequences were obtained from memory CD8+ T cells from PBMCs. Described subset: CD45RO+ cells pooled with CCR7-negative TemRA cells. These receptors all stem from a man between 18 and 29 years old in good health. Some clones in this sample may be carry-over from other donors' samples.

This clone was detected only a few times. This chain uses TRBV5-5 with TRBJ1-1; D perhaps matches TRBD1 (6 bases). The CDR3 contains 12 residues. The V end was cut by 2 bases, the J end by 7 bases, with 9 bases between. The germline CDR1 and CDR2 sequences are SGHKS and YYEKEE (reference sequence). The CDR3: CASSLWTDEAFF. CDR3 sequence (DNA): TGTGCCAGCAGCTTATGGACAGATGAAGCTTTCTTT. The variable domain in full, with the rest retrieved from reference TRBV5-5 and TRBJ1-1, is DAGVTQSPTHLIKTRGQQVTLRCSPISGHKSVSWYQQVLGQGPQFIFQYYEKEERGRGNFPDRFSARQFPNYSSELNVNALLLGDSALYLCASSLWTDEAFFGQGTRLTVV.

The chain joins TRBV28 to TRBJ2-7, with 8 bases aligning to TRBD1. Germline loops: CDR1 MDHEN, CDR2 SYDVKM. Unmatched junction bases numbered 6, after V lost 8 bases and J lost 0 bases. CDR3 length: 14 amino acids. The CDR3 reads CASGRTGTSYEQYF. CDR3 in DNA: TGTGCCAGCGGTAGGACAGGGACCTCCTACGAGCAGTACTTC.

This clone was picked up one time. The rearrangement uses TRBV27 and TRBJ1-4, with D unclear. Per germline, CDR1 MNHEY and CDR2 SMNVEV (reference sequence). The length of the CDR3 is 14 residues. Trimming cost V 8 bases and J 4 bases, with 14 bases left between them. CDR3 loop: CASSSSGFNEKLFF. In DNA, the CDR3 is TGTGCCAGCTCATCTTCGGGGTTTAATGAAAAACTGTTTTTT.

The J gene is TRBJ2-5, the V gene TRBV27; 8 bases align to TRBD2. J was trimmed by 5 bases and V by 9 bases; bases with no gene match: 11. Germline loops: CDR1 MNHEY, CDR2 SMNVEV (reference sequence). The CDR3 totals 14 residues. The CDR3 nucleotides are TGTGCCAGTAGAAACAGCGGGAGCTATGAGACCCAGTACTTC. Amino acid sequence: CASRNSGSYETQYF.

The gene calls are TRBV29-1 and TRBJ1-2, with 7 bases that match TRBD1. V lost 4 bases, J lost 8 bases, and 10 bases stayed unmatched. Germline CDR1 SQVTM, CDR2 ANQGSEA. There are 13 residues in the CDR3. CDR3 amino acids: CSVAPPGGNGYTF. The CDR3 DNA reads as TGCAGCGTTGCCCCGCCAGGGGGGAACGGCTACACCTTC.

The table lists this clone with a few counts. V is TRBV29-1 and J is TRBJ1-5; the match to TRBD1 covers 8 bases. Trimming took 7 bases from V and 7 from J; bases not matched to a gene: 6. This CDR3 comprises 12 residues. Germline V gene lookup returns CDR1 SQVTM and CDR2 ANQGSEA. Here the CDR3 reads CSAATGVQPQHF. CDR3 DNA: TGCAGCGCCGCGACAGGGGTCCAGCCCCAGCATTTT.

The V call is TRBV9, the J call TRBJ2-1, with D uncertain. Germline values: CDR1 SGDLS, CDR2 YYNGEE. Between the trimmed V and J ends, which lost 1 base and 6 bases, there was a span of 5 bases. The CDR3 extends over 12 amino acids. DNA of the CDR3: TGTGCCAGCAGCGTACCCACCAATGAGCAGTTCTTC. Amino acid sequence: CASSVPTNEQFF.

The chain uses TRBV10-1 and TRBJ2-1; D possibly uses TRBD1 or TRBD2 (6 bases each). The CDR3 runs to 14 residues. Germline V gene data show CDR1 as WNHNN and CDR2 as SYGVQD (reference sequence). V was trimmed by 6 bases and J by 8 bases, leaving 17 bases between them. The CDR3 coding sequence is TGCGCCAGCAGCCAGGACTACCCAGGGGATGAGCAGTTCTTC. The encoded protein is CASSQDYPGDEQFF.

The chain recombines TRBV4-1 with TRBJ2-3; D ambiguous. Trimming shortened V by 0 bases and J by 3 bases, and 7 bases separated the two germline ends. The length of the CDR3 is 14 residues. Germline assignment: CDR1 MGHRA and CDR2 YSYEKL. The CDR3 protein is CASSQEWGTDTQYF. CDR3 DNA: TGCGCCAGCAGCCAAGAATGGGGTACAGATACGCAGTATTTT.

This chain connects TRBV7-6 to TRBJ1-5, with TRBD1 as a possible D gene (5 bases). CDR1 SGHVS and CDR2 FNYEAQ come from the germline V gene. Trimming removed 3 bases at V and 1 base at J, with 22 bases between. The CDR3 is 19 residues long. This CDR3 is CASSFFPGGGRESNQPQHF. The CDR3 DNA follows: TGTGCCAGCAGCTTCTTCCCGGGGGGAGGCAGAGAAAGCAATCAGCCCCAGCATTTT.

This clone was counted a single time. V is TRBV7-9 and J is TRBJ1-4; no clear D gene. The CDR3 is made up of 15 amino acids. Germline V gene lookup returns CDR1 SEHNR and CDR2 FQNEAQ (reference sequence). Trimming removed 5 bases from V and 4 bases from J, with 14 bases in between. The DNA of the CDR3 is TGTGCCAGCAGCCCAAAGGTGGCATTTAATGAAAAACTGTTTTTT. Translating it yields CASSPKVAFNEKLFF.

The chain carries TRBV4-1 and TRBJ1-1; maybe TRBD1 (5 bases). The ends were cut back, 4 bases at V and 0 bases at J, with 15 bases in the middle. Looked up from germline, CDR1 is MGHRA and CDR2 is YSYEKL. The length of the CDR3 is 16 residues. DNA for the CDR3: TGCGCCAGCAGCCTAAAGGCGGGACCGATGAACACTGAAGCTTTCTTT. Its protein product is CASSLKAGPMNTEAFF.

The V gene is TRBV11-2, the J gene TRBJ2-7; D may be TRBD1 or TRBD2 (5 bases each). V gave up 5 bases and J gave up 2 bases, with 13 bases separating them. Germline V gene lookup returns CDR1 SGHAT and CDR2 FQNNGV. The CDR3 sequence is 14 residues long. CDR3 amino acids: CASSPTGGPYEQYF. In DNA form, the CDR3 reads TGTGCCAGCAGCCCGACTGGGGGACCCTACGAGCAGTACTTC.

This chain joins TRBV7-6 and TRBJ2-1, with D possibly TRBD1 on 9 matching bases. The germline V gene encodes CDR1 SGHVS and CDR2 FNYEAQ. Trimming pared 2 bases from V and 3 bases from J, leaving 26 bases between. This CDR3 contains 20 residues. CDR3 coding DNA: TGTGCCAGCAGCTTAAGGCGACAGGGGGGGACCGGGACTAGCTACAATGAGCAGTTCTTC. It yields the protein CASSLRRQGGTGTSYNEQFF.

The chain carries TRBV7-8 and TRBJ2-1; no reliable D call. The CDR3 runs to 14 residues. The germline CDR1 and CDR2 sequences are SGHVS and FQNEAQ. Trimming stripped 5 bases from V and 0 bases from J, with 8 bases between. The CDR3 DNA sequence: TGTGCCAGCAGCCCGGTGGCCTCCTACAATGAGCAGTTCTTC. It encodes CASSPVASYNEQFF.

The chain joins TRBV7-9 to TRBJ2-7; 11 bases fit TRBD2. This CDR3 is 16 amino acids long. Germline CDR1 is SEHNR and CDR2 is FQNEAQ (reference sequence). Germline trimming cut 5 bases from V and 0 bases from J; bases unmatched to any gene: 6. DNA for the CDR3: TGTGCCAGCAGCCCATTGACTAGCGGGAACTCCTACGAGCAGTACTTC. Amino acid sequence: CASSPLTSGNSYEQYF.

The chain combines TRBV6-1 with TRBJ2-6; unclear D gene. The CDR3 loop spans 15 amino acids. The V and J ends lost 5 bases and 0 bases respectively, with 8 bases between them. Germline CDR1 MNHNS, CDR2 SASEGT. Here the CDR3 reads CASSPRSSGANVLTF. The CDR3 DNA sequence: TGTGCCAGCAGTCCCCGGAGCTCTGGGGCCAACGTCCTGACTTTC.

Only one count was recorded for this clone. Other DNA sequences in this sample translate to the same CDR3. The CDR3, as DNA: TGTGCCAGCAGTTCCACAGGGTCCCAAGAGACCCAGTACTTC. The encoded protein is CASSSTGSQETQYF. The rearrangement links TRBV27 to TRBJ2-5; D is possibly TRBD1 (6 bases). Germline CDR1 reads MNHEY; CDR2 reads SMNVEV (reference sequence). The V gene lost 4 bases and the J gene lost 1 base, with 10 bases spanning the gap. The CDR3 has 14 amino acids.

This clone came up many times. This chain links TRBV4-3 with TRBJ1-1, with a weak D call TRBD1 (5 bases). The CDR3 has 18 amino acids. Germline V lookup: CDR1 LGHNA, CDR2 YSLEER. With 0 bases removed from V and 2 bases from J, the gap between germline ends came to 19 bases. The CDR3: CASSQDRAGLLGNTEAFF. The DNA for the CDR3 is TGCGCCAGCAGCCAAGATCGGGCAGGGCTCTTGGGTAACACTGAAGCTTTCTTT.

The V call is TRBV10-3, the J call TRBJ2-1, with a possible D match to TRBD2 (5 bases). Germline V lookup: CDR1 ENHRY, CDR2 SYGVKD. This CDR3 contains 16 residues. The V gene lost 5 bases and the J gene lost 0 bases, with 14 bases spanning the gap. The CDR3, as DNA: TGTGCCATCAGTCCAATAGCGTTTAGCTCCTACAATGAGCAGTTCTTC. Protein sequence: CAISPIAFSSYNEQFF.

The rearrangement joins TRBV28 to TRBJ2-7, with 8 bases that match TRBD2. V lost 4 bases, J lost 2 bases, and 10 bases stayed unmatched. Germline-derived CDR1 and CDR2 are MDHEN and SYDVKM. The CDR3 is 16 amino acids. DNA for the CDR3: TGTGCCAGCAGTTCCTATATAGCGGGGCTGCCCTACGAGCAGTACTTC. Protein sequence: CASSSYIAGLPYEQYF.